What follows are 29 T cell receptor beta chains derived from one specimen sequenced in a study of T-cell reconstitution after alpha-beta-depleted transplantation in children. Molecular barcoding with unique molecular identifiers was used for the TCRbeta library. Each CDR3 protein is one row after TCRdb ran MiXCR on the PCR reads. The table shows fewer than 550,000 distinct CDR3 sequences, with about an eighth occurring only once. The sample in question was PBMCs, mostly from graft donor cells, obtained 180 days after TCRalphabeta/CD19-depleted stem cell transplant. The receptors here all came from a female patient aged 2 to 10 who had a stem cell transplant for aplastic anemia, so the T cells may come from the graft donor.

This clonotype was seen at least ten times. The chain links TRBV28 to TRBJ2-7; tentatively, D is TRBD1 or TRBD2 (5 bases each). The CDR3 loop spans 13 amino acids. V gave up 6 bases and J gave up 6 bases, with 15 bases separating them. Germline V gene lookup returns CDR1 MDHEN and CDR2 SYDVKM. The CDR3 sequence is CASSLRGNREQYF. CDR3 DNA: TGTGCCAGCAGCCTGAGGGGTAATCGCGAGCAGTACTTC.

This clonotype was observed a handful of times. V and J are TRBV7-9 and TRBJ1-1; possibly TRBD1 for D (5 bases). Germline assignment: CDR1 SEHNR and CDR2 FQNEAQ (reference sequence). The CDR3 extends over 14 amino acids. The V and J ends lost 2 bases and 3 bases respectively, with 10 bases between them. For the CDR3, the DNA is TGTGCCAGCAGCTTATCGACAGATCACACTGAAGCTTTCTTT. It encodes CASSLSTDHTEAFF.

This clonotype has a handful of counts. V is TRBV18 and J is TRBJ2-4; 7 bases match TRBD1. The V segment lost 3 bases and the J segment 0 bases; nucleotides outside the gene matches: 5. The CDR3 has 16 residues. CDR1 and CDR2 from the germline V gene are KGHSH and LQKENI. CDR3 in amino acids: CASSPGTDIAKNIQYF. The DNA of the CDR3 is TGTGCCAGCTCACCCGGGACAGATATAGCCAAAAACATTCAGTACTTC.

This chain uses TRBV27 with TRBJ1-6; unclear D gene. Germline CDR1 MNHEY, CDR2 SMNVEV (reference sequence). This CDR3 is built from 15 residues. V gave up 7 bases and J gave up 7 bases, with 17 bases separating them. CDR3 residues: CASKTKGSRNSPLHF. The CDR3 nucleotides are TGTGCCAGCAAAACTAAGGGTTCGCGGAATTCACCCCTCCACTTT.

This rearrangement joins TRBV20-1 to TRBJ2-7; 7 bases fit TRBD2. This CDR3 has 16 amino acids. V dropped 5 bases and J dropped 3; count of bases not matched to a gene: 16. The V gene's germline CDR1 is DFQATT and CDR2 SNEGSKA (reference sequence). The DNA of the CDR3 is TGCAGTGCTGCCCCTCCCGGTGGGAGCGGGATCTACGAGCAGTACGTC. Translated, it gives CSAAPPGGSGIYEQYV.

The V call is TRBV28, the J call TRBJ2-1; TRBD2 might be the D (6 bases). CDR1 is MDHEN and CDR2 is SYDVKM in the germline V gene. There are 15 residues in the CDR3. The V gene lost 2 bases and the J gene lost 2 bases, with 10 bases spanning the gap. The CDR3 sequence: CASSLAGFAYNEQFF. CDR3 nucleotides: TGTGCCAGCAGTTTAGCGGGGTTTGCCTACAATGAGCAGTTCTTC.

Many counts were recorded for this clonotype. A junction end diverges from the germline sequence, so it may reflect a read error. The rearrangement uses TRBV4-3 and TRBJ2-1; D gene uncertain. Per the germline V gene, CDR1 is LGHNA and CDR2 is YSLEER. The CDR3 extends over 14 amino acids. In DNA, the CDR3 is TGCGCCAGCAGCCAAGAGACGAACGACCGAATTATTGTCTTC. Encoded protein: CASSQETNDRIIVF.

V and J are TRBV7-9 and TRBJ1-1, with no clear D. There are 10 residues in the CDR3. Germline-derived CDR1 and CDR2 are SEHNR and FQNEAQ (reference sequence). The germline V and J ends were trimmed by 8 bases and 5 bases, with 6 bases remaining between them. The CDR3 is CASGWTEAFF. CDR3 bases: TGTGCCAGCGGGTGGACTGAAGCTTTCTTT.

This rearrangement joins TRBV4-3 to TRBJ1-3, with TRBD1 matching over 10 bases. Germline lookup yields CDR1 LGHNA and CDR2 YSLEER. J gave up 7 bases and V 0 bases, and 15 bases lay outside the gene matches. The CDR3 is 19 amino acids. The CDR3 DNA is TGCGCCAGCAGCCAAGATCCCGGACAGGGGGTTTGGGGTTGGAACACCATATATTTT. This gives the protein CASSQDPGQGVWGWNTIYF.

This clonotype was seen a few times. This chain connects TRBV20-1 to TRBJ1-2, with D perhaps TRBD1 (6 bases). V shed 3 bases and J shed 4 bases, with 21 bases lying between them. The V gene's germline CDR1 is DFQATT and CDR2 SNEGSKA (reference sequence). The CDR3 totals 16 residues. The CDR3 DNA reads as TGCAGTGCTAGCTTCGGAGCTGCAGGGGCTCCCTATGGCTACACCTTC. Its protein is CSASFGAAGAPYGYTF.

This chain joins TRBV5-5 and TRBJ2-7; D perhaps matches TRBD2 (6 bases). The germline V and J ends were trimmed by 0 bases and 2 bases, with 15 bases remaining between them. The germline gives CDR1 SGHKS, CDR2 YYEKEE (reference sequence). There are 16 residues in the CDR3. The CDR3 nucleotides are TGTGCCAGCAGCTTGGCCGGGGGTCAGTTCCCCTACGAGCAGTACGTC. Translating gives CASSLAGGQFPYEQYV.

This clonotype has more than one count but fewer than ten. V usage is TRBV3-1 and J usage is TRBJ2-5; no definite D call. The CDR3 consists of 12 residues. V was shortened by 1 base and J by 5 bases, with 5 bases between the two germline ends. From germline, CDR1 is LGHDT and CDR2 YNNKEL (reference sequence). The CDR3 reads CASSQAWETQYF. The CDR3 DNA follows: TGTGCCAGCAGCCAAGCTTGGGAGACCCAGTACTTC.

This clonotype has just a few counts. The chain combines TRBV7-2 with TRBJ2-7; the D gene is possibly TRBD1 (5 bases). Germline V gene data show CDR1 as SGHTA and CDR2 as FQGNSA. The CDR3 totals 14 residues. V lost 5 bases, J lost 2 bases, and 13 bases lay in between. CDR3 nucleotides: TGTGCCAGCAGCCTGACCAGGGCCCCCTACGAGCAGTACTTC. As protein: CASSLTRAPYEQYF.

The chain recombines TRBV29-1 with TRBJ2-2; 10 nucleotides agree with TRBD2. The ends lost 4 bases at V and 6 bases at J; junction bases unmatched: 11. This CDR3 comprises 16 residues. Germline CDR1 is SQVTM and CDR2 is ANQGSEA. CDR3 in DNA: TGCAGCGTTGTCAGAGCGGGAGGGCCGAAGTCCGGGGAGCTGTTTTTT. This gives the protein CSVVRAGGPKSGELFF.

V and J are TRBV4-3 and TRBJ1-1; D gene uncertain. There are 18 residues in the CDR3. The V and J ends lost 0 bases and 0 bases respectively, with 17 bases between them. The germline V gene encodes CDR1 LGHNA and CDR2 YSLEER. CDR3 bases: TGCGCCAGCAGCCAAGATACCGACCGGGAACTTATGAACACTGAAGCTTTCTTT. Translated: CASSQDTDRELMNTEAFF.

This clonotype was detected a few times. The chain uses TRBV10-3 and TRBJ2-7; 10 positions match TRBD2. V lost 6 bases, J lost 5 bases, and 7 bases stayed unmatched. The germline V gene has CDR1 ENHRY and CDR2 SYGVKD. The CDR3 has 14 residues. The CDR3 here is CAISSASGSNEQYV. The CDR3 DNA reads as TGTGCCATCAGCTCAGCTAGCGGGAGTAACGAGCAGTACGTC.

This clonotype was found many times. This chain's CDR3 is CASSLAGSDTQYF. CDR3 DNA sequence: TGTGCCAGCAGCTTAGCAGGGTCAGATACGCAGTATTTT. The rearrangement links TRBV7-2 to TRBJ2-3; D is ambiguous. The germline V and J ends were trimmed by 0 bases and 4 bases, with 5 bases remaining between them. Germline V gives CDR1 SGHTA, CDR2 FQGNSA. CDR3 length: 13 amino acids.

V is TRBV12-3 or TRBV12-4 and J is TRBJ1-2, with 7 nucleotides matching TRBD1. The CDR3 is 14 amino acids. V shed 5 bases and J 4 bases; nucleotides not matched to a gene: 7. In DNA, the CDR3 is TGTGCCAGCAGTCCCGGGGGACAGATCTATGGCTACACCTTC. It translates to CASSPGGQIYGYTF.

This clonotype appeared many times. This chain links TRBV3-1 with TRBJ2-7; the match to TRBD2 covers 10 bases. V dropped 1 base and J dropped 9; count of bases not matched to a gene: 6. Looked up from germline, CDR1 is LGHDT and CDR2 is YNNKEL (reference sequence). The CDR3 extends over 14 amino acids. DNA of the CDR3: TGTGCCAGCAGCCAAGGGCTAGCGGGAGCAGCGCAGTACTTC. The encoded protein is CASSQGLAGAAQYF.

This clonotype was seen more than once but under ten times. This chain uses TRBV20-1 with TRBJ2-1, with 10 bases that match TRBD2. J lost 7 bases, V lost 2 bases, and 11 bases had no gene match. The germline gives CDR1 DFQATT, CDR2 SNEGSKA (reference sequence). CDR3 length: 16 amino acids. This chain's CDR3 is CSARNQAGGPGNEQFF. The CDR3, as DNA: TGCAGTGCTAGAAATCAAGCGGGAGGGCCTGGTAATGAGCAGTTCTTC.

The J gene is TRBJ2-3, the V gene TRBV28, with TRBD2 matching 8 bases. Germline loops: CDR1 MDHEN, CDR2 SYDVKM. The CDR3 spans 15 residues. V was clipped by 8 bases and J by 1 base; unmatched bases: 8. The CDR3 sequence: CASRTGGEGTDTQYF. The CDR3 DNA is TGTGCCAGCCGGACGGGGGGGGAAGGCACAGATACGCAGTATTTT.

This CDR3 is CSATSGQVIQGDGYTF. For the CDR3, the DNA is TGCAGTGCTACTTCGGGACAGGTAATTCAAGGCGATGGCTACACCTTC. The chain carries TRBV20-1 and TRBJ1-2; 8 nucleotides align to TRBD1. The V gene end was trimmed by 4 bases and the J gene end by 6 bases; junction bases not matched to a gene: 16. Germline V gives CDR1 DFQATT, CDR2 SNEGSKA (reference sequence). The CDR3 has 16 residues.

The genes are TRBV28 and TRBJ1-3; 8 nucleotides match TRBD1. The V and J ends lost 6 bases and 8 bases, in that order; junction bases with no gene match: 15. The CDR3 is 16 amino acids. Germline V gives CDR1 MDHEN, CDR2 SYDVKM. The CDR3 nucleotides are TGTGCCAGCAGGGACCGGGCAGGGGGCAAGGCGCACACCATATATTTT. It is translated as CASRDRAGGKAHTIYF.

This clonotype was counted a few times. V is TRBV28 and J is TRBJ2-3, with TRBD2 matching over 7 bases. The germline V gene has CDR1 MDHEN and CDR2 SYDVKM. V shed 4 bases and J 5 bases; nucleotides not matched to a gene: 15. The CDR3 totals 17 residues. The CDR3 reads CASSYRAGRGVGDTQYF. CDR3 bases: TGTGCCAGCAGTTACCGAGCGGGGCGAGGGGTGGGAGATACGCAGTATTTT.

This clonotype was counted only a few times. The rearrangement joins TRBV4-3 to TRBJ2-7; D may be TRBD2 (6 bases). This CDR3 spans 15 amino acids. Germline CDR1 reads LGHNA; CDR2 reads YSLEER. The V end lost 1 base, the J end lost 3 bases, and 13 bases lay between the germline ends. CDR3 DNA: TGCGCCAGCAGCCAAGGGCTAGCGCCTATCTACGAGCAGTACTTC. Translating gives CASSQGLAPIYEQYF.

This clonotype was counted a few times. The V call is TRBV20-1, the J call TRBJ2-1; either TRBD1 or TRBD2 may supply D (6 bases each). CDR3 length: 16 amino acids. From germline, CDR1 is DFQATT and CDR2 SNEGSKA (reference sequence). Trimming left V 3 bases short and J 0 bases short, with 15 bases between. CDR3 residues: CSARATGGYSYNEQFF. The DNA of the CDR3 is TGCAGTGCTAGGGCCACCGGGGGCTACTCCTACAATGAGCAGTTCTTC.

CDR3 in amino acids: CASSLDSASYEQYF. In DNA, the CDR3 is TGTGCCAGCAGCTTAGATTCAGCTTCCTACGAGCAGTACTTC. The chain carries TRBV7-2 and TRBJ2-7; no clear D gene. Trimming cost V 1 base and J 1 base, with 8 bases left between them. CDR1 and CDR2 (germline): SGHTA, FQGNSA. The CDR3 covers 14 residues.

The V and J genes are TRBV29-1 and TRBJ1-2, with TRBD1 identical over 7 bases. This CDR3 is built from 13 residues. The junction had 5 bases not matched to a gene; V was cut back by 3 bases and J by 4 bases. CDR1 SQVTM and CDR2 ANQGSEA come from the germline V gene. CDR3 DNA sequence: TGCAGCGTTGAGGAAGGGGGCGGCTATGGCTACACCTTC. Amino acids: CSVEEGGGYGYTF.

The CDR3 coding sequence is TGTGCCAGCAGCCAAGACAGGGGGCTAGGTGGGGCCAACGTCCTGACTTTC. Translating it yields CASSQDRGLGGANVLTF. The chain carries TRBV3-1 and TRBJ2-6, with 8 bases identical to TRBD1. J was trimmed by 3 bases and V by 0 bases; bases with no gene match: 4. This CDR3 is 17 amino acids long. Germline lookup yields CDR1 LGHDT and CDR2 YNNKEL (reference sequence).